What follows are 24 T cell receptor beta chains derived from one specimen sequenced in a study of OX40 agonist ivuxolimab in advanced cancers. The library was generated by the immunoSEQ multiplex PCR assay. TCRdb limited this immuneACCESS table to in-frame rearrangements with V and J called. A share of clones is missing; checked studies link under half to unresolved V genes, and the rest is unexplained. A total of some 79,000 clones appear in this sample, more than 85% of them only once. The top ten hold roughly 0.45% of the sample. The sample in question was CD4+ or CD8+ T cells sorted from blood, obtained in a trial of the OX40 agonist ivuxolimab. The source is an adult with an advanced solid tumor such as melanoma, head and neck, liver or kidney cancer.

The V gene is TRBV4-3, the J gene TRBJ1-2, with a weak D call TRBD1 (5 bases). CDR1 LGHNA and CDR2 YSLEER come from the germline V gene. CDR3 length: 13 amino acids. Trimming stripped 1 base from V and 5 bases from J, with 8 bases between. CDR3 DNA sequence: TGCGCCAGCAGCCAAGTTGGGACTTATGGCTACACCTTC. Its translation: CASSQVGTYGYTF.

V and J are TRBV5-4 and TRBJ2-1, with 14 positions matching TRBD2. With 4 bases clipped from V and 8 bases from J, the junction kept 8 bases outside the gene matches. The CDR3 has 16 amino acids. Per the germline V gene, CDR1 is SGHNT and CDR2 is YYREEE (reference sequence). CDR3 residues: CASSTGTSGSGDEQFF. In DNA, the CDR3 is TGTGCCAGCAGCACAGGGACTAGCGGGAGCGGGGATGAGCAGTTCTTC.

Of note for this clone: At one end the junction does not follow the germline gene, possibly because of a read error. This chain connects TRBV6-6 to TRBJ2-3, with D perhaps matching TRBD1 (6 bases). This CDR3 contains 14 residues. CDR1 and CDR2 from the germline V gene are MNHNY and SVGAGI (reference sequence). Here the CDR3 reads CAGRGPGHTDTQYF. The CDR3 DNA is TGTGCCGGCAGGGGCCCTGGCCACACAGATACGCAGTATTTT.

This clone came up once. V and J are TRBV9 and TRBJ1-1; D unclear. The CDR3 contains 13 residues. Germline V gene lookup returns CDR1 SGDLS and CDR2 YYNGEE. Between the trimmed V and J ends, which lost 0 bases and 8 bases, there was a span of 11 bases. CDR3 sequence: CASSVAKQTEAFF. The CDR3 DNA sequence: TGTGCCAGCAGCGTAGCTAAGCAAACCGAAGCTTTCTTT. The variable domain in full, completed from reference TRBV9 and TRBJ1-1, reads DSGVTQTPKHLITATGQRVTLRCSPRSGDLSVYWYQQSLDQGLQFLIQYYNGEERAKGNILERFSAQQFPDLHSELNLSSLELGDSALYFCASSVAKQTEAFFGQGTRLTVV.

This clone was observed once. The chain links TRBV6-5 to TRBJ2-3, with 10 bases identical to TRBD2. Trimming took 6 bases from V and 1 from J; bases not matched to a gene: 4. Germline values: CDR1 MNHEY, CDR2 SVGAGI. The CDR3 covers 15 residues. The DNA of the CDR3 is TGTGCCAGCAGGGGACTAGCGACCGGCACAGATACGCAGTATTTT. It codes for CASRGLATGTDTQYF.

The rearrangement uses TRBV7-2 and TRBJ2-3; 9 bases fit TRBD2. Germline V lookup: CDR1 SGHTA, CDR2 FQGNSA. V lost 0 bases to trimming and J lost 6 bases; unmatched junction nucleotides: 10. The length of the CDR3 is 17 residues. CDR3 loop: CASSLAPVVAGEDTQYF. In DNA, the CDR3 is TGTGCCAGCAGCTTAGCGCCCGTGGTAGCGGGAGAGGATACGCAGTATTTT.

The chain has TRBV6-5 and TRBJ2-1, with unresolved D. Germline lookup yields CDR1 MNHEY and CDR2 SVGAGI. This CDR3 contains 13 residues. With 7 bases removed from V and 9 bases from J, the gap between germline ends came to 16 bases. Here the CDR3 reads CASTQDGVGEQFF. DNA of the CDR3: TGTGCCAGCACCCAGGATGGCGTAGGTGAGCAGTTCTTC.

The chain couples TRBV9 to TRBJ2-5, with 8 nucleotides matching TRBD2. This CDR3 has 16 residues. Germline lookup yields CDR1 SGDLS and CDR2 YYNGEE. Trimming took 0 bases from V and 6 from J; bases not matched to a gene: 10. CDR3 DNA sequence: TGTGCCAGCAGCGTAGCGGTTAGCGGGATCCACCAGACCCAGTACTTC. It is translated as CASSVAVSGIHQTQYF.

V and J are TRBV5-1 and TRBJ1-6; D is ambiguous. The CDR3 is made up of 17 amino acids. V was trimmed by 4 bases and J by 5 bases, leaving 19 bases between them. The V gene's germline CDR1 is SGHRS and CDR2 YFSETQ. CDR3 sequence (DNA): TGCGCCAGCAGCCAGCAGGTTCGGACTGCAGATAATTCACCCCTCCACTTT. Its protein is CASSQQVRTADNSPLHF.

The V call is TRBV5-1, the J call TRBJ1-1; D unclear. This CDR3 is 15 amino acids long. The germline V gene has CDR1 SGHRS and CDR2 YFSETQ. Trimming cost V 0 bases and J 1 base, with 10 bases left between them. CDR3 loop: CASSLGAAENTEAFF. CDR3 in DNA: TGCGCCAGCAGCTTGGGGGCGGCGGAGAACACTGAAGCTTTCTTT.

This chain links TRBV11-3 with TRBJ2-5, with TRBD2 matching 14 bases. The end of the DNA is better explained by TRBJ2-7, so the J call may be wrong. This CDR3 spans 16 amino acids. Germline-derived CDR1 and CDR2 are SGHNT and YENEEA. CDR3 region: CASSGTGTSGRYEQYF. The CDR3 DNA reads as TGTGCCAGCAGCGGAACCGGGACTAGCGGGAGATACGAGCAGTACTTC.

V gene TRBV5-4 combines with J gene TRBJ2-2; TRBD2 agrees at 8 bases. With V trimmed by 0 bases and J by 1 base, 2 bases remained unmatched. Germline V CDR1 and CDR2: SGHNT, YYREEE (reference sequence). The CDR3 is 16 amino acids. The CDR3 spells CASSLDLAGNTGELFF. CDR3 in DNA: TGTGCCAGCAGCTTGGATCTAGCGGGGAACACCGGGGAGCTGTTTTTT.

The rearrangement links TRBV6-6 to TRBJ2-7; D ambiguous. Trimming pared 2 bases from V and 3 bases from J, leaving 5 bases between. CDR1 and CDR2 from the germline V gene are MNHNY and SVGAGI (reference sequence). The length of the CDR3 is 12 residues. CDR3 DNA sequence: TGTGCCAGCAGTTACCTTAACTACGAGCAGTACTTC. This sequence encodes CASSYLNYEQYF.

This sequence joins TRBV11-2 and TRBJ2-3, with 11 bases fitting TRBD2. Trimming at V came to 4 bases and at J to 4 bases, leaving 4 bases not matched to a gene. CDR3 length equals 15 residues. CDR1 SGHAT and CDR2 FQNNGV come from the germline V gene. In nucleotides, the CDR3 is TGTGCCAGCAGCTCAATAGCGGGAGGGCCAGATACGCAGTATTTT. It specifies CASSSIAGGPDTQYF.

The chain uses TRBV5-6 and TRBJ1-6; no firm D call. V was pared by 0 bases and J by 3 bases, with 7 bases between. This CDR3 has 15 residues. Germline lookup yields CDR1 SGHDT and CDR2 YYEEEE. The CDR3 nucleotides are TGTGCCAGCAGCTTGGCGACAAACTATAATTCACCCCTCCACTTT. This gives the protein CASSLATNYNSPLHF.

The genes are TRBV29-1 and TRBJ2-5; TRBD1 agrees at 9 bases. The CDR3 length is 12 residues. V lost 7 bases and J lost 5; bases outside the gene matches: 5. The V gene's germline CDR1 is SQVTM and CDR2 ANQGSEA. CDR3 protein: CSGTGVGETQYF. CDR3 DNA: TGCAGCGGGACAGGGGTTGGGGAGACCCAGTACTTC.

The chain recombines TRBV6-5 with TRBJ1-4; D not certain. This CDR3 has 13 amino acids. Germline lookup yields CDR1 MNHEY and CDR2 SVGAGI. The germline V and J ends were trimmed by 5 bases and 7 bases, with 11 bases remaining between them. The CDR3 is CASSPNGSEKLFF. CDR3 nucleotide sequence: TGTGCCAGCAGTCCCAATGGGAGTGAAAAACTGTTTTTT.

This rearrangement joins TRBV15 to TRBJ2-2; D gene ambiguous. This CDR3 comprises 16 residues. CDR1 and CDR2 from the germline V gene are LNHNV and YYDKDF (reference sequence). V shed 5 bases and J shed 3 bases, with 16 bases lying between them. The CDR3 DNA reads as TGTGCCACCAGCGGGTTCCCCGGCAGTTACACCGGGGAGCTGTTTTTT. This gives the protein CATSGFPGSYTGELFF. The full variable domain, in which reference TRBV15 and TRBJ2-2 provide the parts outside the CDR3, is DAMVIQNPRYQVTQFGKPVTLSCSQTLNHNVMYWYQQKSSQAPKLLFHYYDKDFNNEADTPDNFQSRRPNTSFCFLDIRSPGLGDTAMYLCATSGFPGSYTGELFFGEGSRLTVL.

This chain uses TRBV5-1 with TRBJ1-1, with 7 positions matching TRBD1. V trimming: 4 bases; J trimming: 1 base; junction bases outside the gene matches: 7. In germline, CDR1 is SGHRS, CDR2 YFSETQ. This CDR3 is built from 15 residues. CDR3 sequence reads: CASSEMTGTNTEAFF. DNA for the CDR3: TGCGCCAGCAGCGAGATGACAGGGACGAACACTGAAGCTTTCTTT.

The chain combines TRBV7-9 with TRBJ1-1; D not certain. Germline lookup yields CDR1 SEHNR and CDR2 FQNEAQ (reference sequence). The CDR3 length is 13 residues. Deletions cut 1 base from V and 6 bases from J, with 9 bases between. CDR3 residues: CASSLDAVSEAFF. As DNA, the CDR3 is TGTGCCAGCAGCTTAGACGCGGTTTCTGAAGCTTTCTTT.

The CDR3 bases are TGTGCCTGGAATCGAGGGGACAGCTCCTATAATTCACCCCTCCACTTT. This sequence encodes CAWNRGDSSYNSPLHF. This chain connects TRBV30 to TRBJ1-6; 7 bases are shared with TRBD1. Germline V gene lookup returns CDR1 GTSNPN and CDR2 SVGIG (reference sequence). This CDR3 has 16 residues. The J segment lost 0 bases and the V segment lost 4 bases, leaving 6 bases of the junction unmatched. The full variable domain, its missing parts supplied by reference TRBV30 and TRBJ1-6, is SQTIHQWPATLVQPVGSPLSLECTVEGTSNPNLYWYRQAAGRGLQLLFYSVGIGQISSEVPQNLSASRPQDRQFILSSKKLLLSDSGFYLCAWNRGDSSYNSPLHFGNGTRLTVT.

This clone was detected once. J is TRBJ2-7 and V is TRBV14, with D perhaps TRBD1 (6 bases). V was pared by 4 bases and J by 6 bases, with 13 bases between. The CDR3 is 13 amino acids. The V gene's germline CDR1 is SGHDN and CDR2 FVKESK. CDR3 loop: CASSRQVLFEQYF. In DNA, the CDR3 is TGTGCCAGCAGCCGACAGGTTCTGTTCGAGCAGTACTTC.

The chain uses TRBV5-1 and TRBJ2-7; 9 bases are shared with TRBD2. This CDR3 region has 16 residues. Germline CDR1 SGHRS, CDR2 YFSETQ. V lost 1 base and J lost 4; bases outside the gene matches: 9. CDR3 residues: CASSLLVSGSRYEQYF. In nucleotides, the CDR3 is TGCGCCAGCAGCTTGTTGGTTAGCGGGAGTAGGTACGAGCAGTACTTC.

The chain uses TRBV28 and TRBJ2-4; 8 bases map to TRBD2. Germline V gives CDR1 MDHEN, CDR2 SYDVKM. The CDR3 runs 14 residues. J gave up 6 bases and V 4 bases, and 5 bases lay outside the gene matches. The CDR3 DNA follows: TGTGCCAGCAGTTCCGGGACTAGGGTAAACATTCAGTACTTC. This codes for CASSSGTRVNIQYF.